This T cell receptor beta chain came from a study of early T cells in non-severe SARS-CoV-2 infection. This clonotype was picked up a small number of times. The antigen is undetermined. Trimming removed 5 bases from V and 8 bases from J; junction bases left unmatched: 9. Looked up from germline, CDR1 is DFQATT and CDR2 is SNEGSKA (reference sequence). The CDR3 has 13 residues. TCRdb passed the 5' RACE reads through MiXCR, listing each CDR3 protein once. Here the sample spans around 39,000 distinct CDR3 sequences, around 8% being singletons. The study's findings and limits: Anti-spike CD8 specificities were favored by VDJdb matching, whose results missed private and CD4 specificities.

Sequences were derived from whole blood, sampled at baseline. The source of this sequence is an adult who was a healthcare worker with PCR-confirmed SARS-CoV-2 infection or an uninfected control (not recorded which). The V call is TRBV20-1, the J call TRBJ1-2; the match to TRBD1 covers 9 bases. CDR3 sequence: CSAGSQGAGGYTF. The CDR3 DNA sequence: TGCAGTGCTGGATCACAGGGGGCTGGCGGCTACACCTTC.